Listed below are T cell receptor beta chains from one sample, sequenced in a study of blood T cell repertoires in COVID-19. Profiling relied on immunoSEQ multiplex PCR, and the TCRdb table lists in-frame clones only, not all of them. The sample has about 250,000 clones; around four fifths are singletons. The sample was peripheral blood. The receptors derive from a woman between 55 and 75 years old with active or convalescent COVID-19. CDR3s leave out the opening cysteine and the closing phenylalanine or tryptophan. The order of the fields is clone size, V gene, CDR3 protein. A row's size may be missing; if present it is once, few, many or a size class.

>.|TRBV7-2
ASTLGGGYT
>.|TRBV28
ASSLSSFADTQY
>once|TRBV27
ASSLISGAEF
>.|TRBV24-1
ATSDEGTDHGYT
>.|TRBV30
AWSPTGQGAGQPQH
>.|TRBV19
ASSIMAESSYEQY
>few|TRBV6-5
ASSYGGTEAF
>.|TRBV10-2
AIRGTYGYT
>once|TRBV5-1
ASRTGGRFAEAF
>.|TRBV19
ASSTRGNGELF
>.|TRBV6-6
ASSYSGGQETQY
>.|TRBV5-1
ASSLEGSGLWDTQY
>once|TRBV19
ASSNGQGSYEQY
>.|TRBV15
ATSEANLFGQAGYT
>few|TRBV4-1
ASSQAYSGRNTGELF
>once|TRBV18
ASSPSTEPNSPLH
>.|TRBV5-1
ASSTGTSGINEQF
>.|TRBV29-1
SVFGTSGGDYNEQF
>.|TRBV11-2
ASSLGTEPGNTQY
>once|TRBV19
ASSRLQTTSTDTQY
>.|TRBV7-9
ASSLAAWTTNTEAF
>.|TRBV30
AWNFDRGLGYGYT
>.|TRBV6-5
ASSYGGAGETQY
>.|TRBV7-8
ASSLGSGGNNQPQH